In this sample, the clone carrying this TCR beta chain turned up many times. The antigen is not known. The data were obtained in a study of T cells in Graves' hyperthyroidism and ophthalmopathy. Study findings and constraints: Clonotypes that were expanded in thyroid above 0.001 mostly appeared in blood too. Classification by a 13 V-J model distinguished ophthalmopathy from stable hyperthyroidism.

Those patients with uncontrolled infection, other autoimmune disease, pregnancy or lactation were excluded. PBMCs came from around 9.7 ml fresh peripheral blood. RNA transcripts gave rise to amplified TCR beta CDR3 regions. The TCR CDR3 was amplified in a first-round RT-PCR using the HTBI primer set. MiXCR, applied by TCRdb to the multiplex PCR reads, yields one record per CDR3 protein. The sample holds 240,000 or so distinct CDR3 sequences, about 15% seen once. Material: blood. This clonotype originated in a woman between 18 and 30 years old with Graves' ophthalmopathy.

CDR3: CASSSPGAPGPSTDTQYF. The CDR3 DNA reads TGTGCCAGCAGTTCTCCGGGGGCCCCAGGTCCTAGCACAGATACGCAGTATTTT. The chain recombines TRBV7-8 with TRBJ2-3; D possibly matches TRBD1 or TRBD2 (6 bases each). The CDR3 consists of 18 residues. Per the germline V gene, CDR1 is SGHVS and CDR2 is FQNEAQ. V was shortened by 6 bases and J by 0 bases, with 22 bases between the two germline ends.